This T cell receptor (beta chain) was sequenced in a study of response to subunit inactivated influenza vaccine. TCRdb re-called the RT-PCR reads with MiXCR, one entry per CDR3 protein. The data hold approximately 530,000 distinct CDR3 sequences, with 10% to 15% observed a single time. The germline V gene encodes CDR1 KGHSH and CDR2 LQKENI. The ends were cut back, 0 bases at V and 5 bases at J, with 11 bases in the middle. The CDR3 extends over 14 amino acids. Here the sequenced sample was PBMCs from blood, taken roughly 6 weeks after vaccination. The receptor's source is a middle-aged man who received an inactivated influenza vaccine. The chain couples TRBV18 to TRBJ2-7; no firm D call. The chain's CDR3 is CASSPPSVSHEQYF. The CDR3 DNA reads TGTGCCAGCTCACCACCGTCGGTTAGCCACGAGCAGTACTTC.